These 14 T cell receptor beta chains were all obtained from the same sample, sequenced in a study of blood T cells in healthy people across ages. A second PCR, run for roughly 7 to 12 cycles, used a sample-barcoded 5' primer plus a J-beta primer mix. Each CDR3 protein gets one entry after TCRdb re-called the 5' RACE reads with MiXCR. Altogether some 930,000 distinct CDR3 sequences are present, almost 30% being singletons, with the ten largest covering about 9.4%. The same sample was also used in a study of T cells of mothers and their children.

The sample consisted of blood. The source is a woman in her forties in good health.

The sample holds many counts of this clonotype. The chain is built from TRBV29-1 and TRBJ2-3; 9 bases match TRBD2. Germline CDR1 is SQVTM and CDR2 is ANQGSEA. This CDR3 is 15 amino acids long. J gave up 5 bases and V 4 bases, and 10 bases lay outside the gene matches. The CDR3 loop reads CSVGAGSGGGDTQYF. The CDR3 nucleotides read TGCAGCGTTGGGGCTGGTAGCGGGGGCGGAGATACGCAGTATTTT.

The chain carries TRBV6-6 and TRBJ2-1, with D possibly called TRBD1 or TRBD2 (5 bases each). The CDR3 extends over 17 amino acids. CDR1 and CDR2 (germline): MNHNY, SVGAGI (reference sequence). Trimming took 6 bases from V and 4 from J, leaving 22 bases between them. The CDR3 reads CASSPRPGALVYNEQFF. The CDR3, as DNA: TGTGCCAGCAGCCCGAGGCCCGGGGCGCTCGTTTACAATGAGCAGTTCTTC.

Only a few counts were recorded for this clonotype. The rearrangement links TRBV9 to TRBJ1-6, with D possibly TRBD1 on 5 matching bases. Trimming left V 4 bases short and J 14 bases short, with 19 bases between. The germline V gene encodes CDR1 SGDLS and CDR2 YYNGEE. CDR3 length: 14 residues. The CDR3 DNA follows: TGTGCCAGCAGCTTGGACGGGGCTCGGGCGTCCCTCCACTTT. This encodes CASSLDGARASLHF.

Remarks on this clonotype: A much larger clone lies a single base off, so this may be a read error. The gene calls are TRBV7-9 and TRBJ1-2, with D possibly being TRBD1 (6 bases). The germline V gene encodes CDR1 SEHNR and CDR2 FQNEAQ (reference sequence). Deletions cut 0 bases from V and 6 bases from J, with 14 bases between. The CDR3 extends over 15 amino acids. CDR3 sequence (DNA): TGTGCCAGCAGCTTAGCAGCTACAGGGCCTGATGGCTACACCTTC. This gives the protein CASSLAATGPDGYTF.

To note about this clonotype: A much larger clone differs by one base, so this may be a read error. The chain couples TRBV10-3 to TRBJ1-2, with D possibly TRBD1 on 5 matching bases. The CDR3 spans 13 residues. Germline assignment: CDR1 ENHRY and CDR2 SYGVKD. V shed 11 bases and J shed 4 bases, with 17 bases lying between them. The DNA of the CDR3 is TGTGCCGTCGGGACGACCGAAGGCTATGGCTACACCTTC. This encodes CAVGTTEGYGYTF.

The chain recombines TRBV20-1 with TRBJ2-6, with 8 bases fitting TRBD1. In germline, CDR1 is DFQATT, CDR2 SNEGSKA (reference sequence). The CDR3 runs to 21 residues. After removal of 0 bases from V and 0 bases from J, the junction contained 16 bases not matched to a gene. The CDR3, as DNA: TGCAGTGCTAGAGATGAAAGCGAGGGCAGGGGGCTCCTCTCTGGGGCCAACGTCCTGACTTTC. This gives the protein CSARDESEGRGLLSGANVLTF.

The chain is built from TRBV7-9 and TRBJ2-2; a possible D gene is TRBD1 (6 bases). Germline V gives CDR1 SEHNR, CDR2 FQNEAQ (reference sequence). CDR3 length equals 16 residues. Trimming cost V 1 base and J 4 bases, with 13 bases left between them. CDR3 in amino acids: CASSLEDREVTGELFF. The CDR3 DNA reads as TGTGCCAGCAGCTTAGAGGACAGAGAGGTCACCGGGGAGCTGTTTTTT.

With respect to this clonotype: The DNA is left out, because the CDR3 cannot be placed on it with certainty; the CDR3 is given as TCRdb lists it. V gene TRBV20-1 combines with J gene TRBJ2-6; TRBD2, the D gene given by the table, was not confirmed from the DNA. Both ends counted, the CDR3 spans 16 residues. Germline CDR1 DFQATT, CDR2 SNEGSKA (reference sequence). This CDR3 is CSAGAGVGSGANVRTF.

At least ten counts were recorded for this clonotype. The V gene is TRBV29-1, the J gene TRBJ1-2, with D uncertain. In germline, CDR1 is SQVTM, CDR2 ANQGSEA. The length of the CDR3 is 8 residues. DNA of the CDR3: TGCATTTCGGATGGCTACACCTTC. It encodes CISDGYTF.

Comments on this clonotype: Just one base apart from a much larger clone, this may be a read error. This chain uses TRBV12-3 or TRBV12-4 with TRBJ2-5, with 9 bases matching TRBD1. TRBJ2-1 explains the end of the DNA better; the J call may be wrong. The CDR3 is made up of 15 amino acids. The CDR3 nucleotides are TGTGCCAGCAGCAGACAGGGGGGAAGCAAAGAGACCCAGTTCTTC. Its translation is CASSRQGGSKETQFF.

The chain combines TRBV4-2 with TRBJ2-7; possible D gene TRBD2, 7 bases. Germline CDR1 and CDR2: LGHNA and YNFKEQ. The CDR3 has 18 amino acids. The germline V and J ends were trimmed by 0 bases and 2 bases, with 20 bases remaining between them. The CDR3 protein is CASSQERGGGQRAYEQYF. CDR3 in DNA: TGTGCCAGCAGCCAAGAAAGGGGAGGGGGGCAGAGGGCCTACGAGCAGTACTTC.

As concerns this clonotype: A clone one base away is much larger, so this may be a read error. The V call is TRBV7-2, the J call TRBJ2-3; 15 bases align to TRBD2. The germline V gene encodes CDR1 SGHTA and CDR2 FQGNSA. After removal of 5 bases from V and 5 bases from J, the junction contained 2 bases not matched to a gene. The CDR3 has 15 residues. CDR3 region: CASSRGLAGGDTQYF. CDR3 coding DNA: TGTGCCAGCAGCCGGGGACTAGCGGGGGGAGATACGCAGTATTTT.

V usage is TRBV7-2 and J usage is TRBJ2-1, with unresolved D. V was clipped by 2 bases and J by 9 bases, with 17 bases between them. Germline values: CDR1 SGHTA, CDR2 FQGNSA. This CDR3 is 15 amino acids long. CDR3 in amino acids: CASSLTPTSAVEQFF. The CDR3 DNA is TGTGCCAGCAGCTTAACCCCAACGTCGGCGGTTGAGCAGTTCTTC.

The genes are TRBV7-6 and TRBJ2-3, with 7 bases lining up with TRBD2. The CDR3 extends over 13 amino acids. The trim removed 8 bases at V and 4 bases at J, leaving 6 bases unmatched. Germline values: CDR1 SGHVS, CDR2 FNYEAQ. This CDR3 is CASGGGGSDTQYF. CDR3 nucleotides: TGTGCCAGCGGAGGCGGGGGATCAGATACGCAGTATTTT.